Described below is a single T cell receptor (beta chain) sequence and its context. The antigen it recognizes is unknown. Base qualities are not at hand, and no much larger clone is one base apart. Ophthalmopathy patients had moderately to severely active disease, Clinical Activity Score of at least 3, NOSPECS grade of at least 4, and duration under 3 months. Any patient with an uncontrolled infection, another autoimmune disease, pregnancy or lactation was excluded. Diagnoses were based on clinical symptoms, serum thyroxine and TRAb, thyroid ultrasound and orbital computed tomography. Ficoll-Paque density gradient centrifugation was used to isolate PBMCs from 8 to 10 ml of fresh peripheral blood. Total RNA was extracted using Trizol reagent, and RNA quality was assessed on an Agilent 2100 Bioanalyzer. This record belongs to a study of T cells in Graves' hyperthyroidism and ophthalmopathy (dated by TCRdb to the late 2010s). Study-level background: Peripheral blood samples were taken at initial diagnosis, before any treatment was given. To identify TCR V-J signatures that set the groups apart, the researchers used a discovery cohort of 100 patients, made up of 40 to 45 with Graves' ophthalmopathy and about 60 with stable Graves' hyperthyroidism. Whether ophthalmopathy could be predicted prospectively was tested in an independent validation cohort made up of under 20 hyperthyroidism patients plus 17 patients who later progressed to ophthalmopathy. The roughly 91 discovery patients were randomly split 7:3 into training and test sets. Thyroid tissue and blood T-cell repertoires from more than five Graves' hyperthyroidism patients were also compared in the study. Following sampling, methimazole starting at 30 mg daily was given to hyperthyroidism patients, and high-dose intravenous methylprednisolone was given to ophthalmopathy patients. The paper reports TCR Vbeta CDR3 sequencing of 130 to 150 peripheral blood samples: some 44 ophthalmopathy, under 80 hyperthyroidism and 17 progressor patients. Paper-wide results and their limitations: A 13 V-J signature model separated ophthalmopathy from stable hyperthyroidism, with just over 85% sensitivity and roughly 81% specificity in cross-validation and 80%/75% in testing. During validation, the model predicted progression to ophthalmopathy a median of approximately 7 months ahead of onset, with almost 71% sensitivity and under 85% specificity. Sample size was not statistically predetermined, and investigators were not blinded to group allocation. Most expanded thyroid clonotypes (frequency above 0.001) were also detected in blood, suggesting blood repertoires may reflect thyroid immune responses.

TCR beta CDR3 regions were amplified from RNA transcripts. A first-round RT-PCR of the TCR CDR3 used the HTBI primer set with the Qiagen OneStep RT-PCR kit. The libraries were constructed in a second round of multiplex PCR and then size-selected and purified. Libraries were sequenced paired-end with 100 bp reads on an Illumina HiSeq2000. As for the original processing: Raw data were processed with SOAPnuke, discarding reads with adapters, uncalled bases, mean Phred below 15, or no exact constant-primer or identifier match. COPE v1.2.5 was used to merge high-quality paired reads, and clonotypes were defined as unique nucleotide sequences. MiTCR v1.1 was used to align clonotypes to the IMGT TRBV, TRBD and TRBJ reference segments. Analysis was restricted to V-J combinations with a frequency above 0.0001, which covered about 99% of repertoires. The TCS score was defined as the ratio of F50 (clonal expansion) to E x V (chaos), calculated using BLOSUM62-based TCRdist between CDR3 peptides within each V-J. Welch's t-statistics and random forest reduced 450 to 600 V-J features to roughly 13, which were used in a naive Bayes classifier (R e1071). Clones were called with MiXCR by TCRdb after fastp trimmed the public reads at Q25, and only in-frame beta chains were retained. Identical CDR3 proteins give one entry, which carries the most common genes and DNA. TCRdb, not the original authors, processed these V and J calls. The sample table records under 350,000 distinct CDR3 sequences; over 15% of these occur just once. The ten top clones hold less than 70% of the sample.

Per the germline V gene, SGDLS is the CDR1 and YYNGEE is the CDR2. The CDR3 sequence holds 15 residues, the cysteine and phenylalanine included. The only DNA kept is the CDR3, 45 bases in frame from the first base. The germline V and J ends show losses of 0 bases and 8 bases respectively, and no gene match explains 8 bases of the junction. The sample was blood. This TCR derives from a woman in her sixties with Graves' ophthalmopathy. The V and J segments used are TRBV9 and TRBJ2-1, with 7 central nucleotides matching TRBD2. The CDR3 corresponds to CASSVAAGVGYEQFF. The nucleotide sequence reads as follows: TGTGCCAGCAGCGTAGCTGCGGGAGTTGGCTATGAGCAGTTCTTC. The full variable domain, completed from the reference TRBV9 and TRBJ2-1 proteins outside the CDR3, reads DSGVTQTPKHLITATGQRVTLRCSPRSGDLSVYWYQQSLDQGLQFLIQYYNGEERAKGNILERFSAQQFPDLHSELNLSSLELGDSALYFCASSVAAGVGYEQFFGPGTRLTVL.